This note documents a single T cell receptor (beta chain) sequence. Its target is unknown. CDR1 and CDR2 from the germline V gene are MDHEN and SYDVKM. This CDR3 comprises 16 residues. The ends lost 7 bases at V and 3 bases at J; junction bases unmatched: 13. TCRdb reprocessed the reads with MiXCR, giving one entry per CDR3 protein. The sample consists of a few hundred thousand distinct CDR3 sequences, roughly 13% of them appearing once. These data come from a study of T cell repertoires in cytomegalovirus infection. Study-level background: Public signatures in TCR beta pointed to CMV infection and matching HLA type. Notes on the study in general: Carriers of CMV plus the relevant HLA were identified by cumulative public TCR beta family frequency. The study found HLA-C-restricted CMV-specific TCR beta clonotypes dominating the ex vivo response.

Sequencing was performed on PBMCs. This receptor was taken from a human donor in good health (CMV status not recorded). Some clones in this sample may be carry-over from other donors' samples. The chain couples TRBV28 to TRBJ2-7; TRBD2 matches 9 bases. The CDR3 region has the DNA TGTGCCAGCACCCTAGCGGGGCAGGGGACAATCTACGAGCAGTACTTC. Encoded protein: CASTLAGQGTIYEQYF.